The rows below give T cell receptor beta chains drawn from one sample of a study of T-cell reconstitution after alpha-beta-depleted transplantation in children. TCRdb re-analysed the PCR reads in MiXCR, keeping a single row per CDR3 protein. The table lists some 640,000 distinct CDR3 sequences, approximately 15% of them singletons. The sample here was PBMCs from the stem cell graft donor, taken from the stem cell graft. The receptors come from a human donor who donated a stem cell graft to a child with acute myeloid leukemia. Both conserved end residues are part of each CDR3. The order of the fields is J gene, D gene, V gene, clone size, CDR3 DNA, CDR3 protein. D genes are given only for firm matches. Expanded clones are given a class, and other clones once, few, many or no size at all.

>TRBJ2-2|.|TRBV27|few
TGTGCCAGCAGTTTAGGGGGGGCGCGCACCGGGGAGCTGTTTTTT
CASSLGGARTGELFF
>TRBJ2-7|TRBD1|TRBV30|.
TGTGCCTGGACCCCCGGGACAGGGAGGTACGAGCAGTACTTC
CAWTPGTGRYEQYF
>TRBJ1-5|.|TRBV7-2|few
TGTGCCAGCAGCTTAGTTGCGAATCAGCCCCAGCATTTT
CASSLVANQPQHF
>TRBJ2-3|.|TRBV20-1|many
TGCAGTCCCTTCGAGGGGGGGGATACGCAGTATTTT
CSPFEGGDTQYF
>TRBJ2-1|TRBD2|TRBV4-2|few
TGTGCCAGCAGCGTGCCGGGACTAGCCTACAATGAGCAGTTCTTC
CASSVPGLAYNEQFF
>TRBJ1-5|.|TRBV6-2/TRBV6-3|.
TGTGCCAGCAGTTACCCGGGTGAAGCTGATCAGCCCCAGCATTTT
CASSYPGEADQPQHF
>TRBJ1-1|.|TRBV29-1|many
TGCAGCGTTGAAGAAAATTCCGGGCGGGGCCTTGAAGCTTTCTTT
CSVEENSGRGLEAFF
>TRBJ2-7|.|TRBV29-1|many
TGCAGCGTTGGAACAGGGCGGCGTGGCGAGCAGTACTTC
CSVGTGRRGEQYF
>TRBJ2-5|TRBD2|TRBV4-3|many
TGCGCCAGCGCCCCAAATCTACTAGCGTTGAAGACCCAGTACTTC
CASAPNLLALKTQYF
>TRBJ2-3|.|TRBV10-3|.
TGTGCCATCAGTGCAAGTGCGATGGGCACAGATACGCAGTATTTT
CAISASAMGTDTQYF